The T cell receptor beta chain under discussion was sequenced for a study of long-term antiretroviral therapy in people with HIV. Regarding the study as a whole: Pre-ART expanded TRB clones stayed dominant throughout, though often decreasing after ART. Gathering of blood took place between the mid-2000s and the late 2010s, possibly under older ART regimens.

Germline V CDR1 and CDR2: MNHEY, SVGAGI. V was clipped by 4 bases and J by 1 base, with 8 bases between them. The CDR3 has 14 residues. At survey level, the immunoSEQ assay was run in its v3.0 version. Researchers set sequencing to target roughly 40,000-50,000 T-cell genomes per sample. The repertoire was sequenced with immunoSEQ multiplex PCR; TCRdb's copy has only in-frame clones and lacks some. The sample records tens of thousands of clones, 84% being singletons. Two or more post-ART PBMC samples, plus at least one pre-ART sample, were available for each donor. A note on this clone: Its antigen is not known.

This clonotype was obtained from a man aged 40-49 years with HIV. V is TRBV6-5 and J is TRBJ1-5; D gene uncertain. Sequenced material: unsorted PBMCs, taken 0.5 years before starting antiretroviral therapy. In DNA form, the CDR3 reads TGTGCCAGCAGTTCCCCAAGGAGCAATCAGCCCCAGCATTTT. This gives the protein CASSSPRSNQPQHF.